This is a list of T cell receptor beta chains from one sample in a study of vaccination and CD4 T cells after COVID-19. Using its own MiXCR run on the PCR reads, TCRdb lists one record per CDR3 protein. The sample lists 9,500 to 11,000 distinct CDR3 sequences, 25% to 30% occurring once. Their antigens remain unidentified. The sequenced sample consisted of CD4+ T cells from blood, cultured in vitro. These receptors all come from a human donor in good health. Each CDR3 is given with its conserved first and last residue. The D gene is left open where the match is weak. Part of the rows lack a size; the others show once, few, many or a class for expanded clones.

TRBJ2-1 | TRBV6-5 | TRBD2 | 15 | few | CASSYRGLAYNEQFF | TGTGCCAGCAGTTACAGGGGACTAGCGTACAATGAGCAGTTCTTC
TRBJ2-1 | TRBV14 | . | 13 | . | CASSQNSYNEQFF | TGTGCCAGCAGCCAGAACTCCTACAATGAGCAGTTCTTC
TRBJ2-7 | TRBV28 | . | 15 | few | CASTPVARTTDEQYF | TGTGCCAGCACCCCGGTAGCCCGGACGACCGACGAGCAGTACTTC
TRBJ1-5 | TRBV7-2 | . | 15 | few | CASSLSGGGNQPQHF | TGTGCCAGCAGCTTGTCTGGGGGAGGCAATCAGCCCCAGCATTTT
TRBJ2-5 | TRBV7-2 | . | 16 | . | CASSLKGRAMEETQYF | TGTGCCAGCAGCTTAAAGGGCAGGGCCATGGAAGAGACCCAGTACTTC
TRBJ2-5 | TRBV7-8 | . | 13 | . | CASSSQQTLTQYF | TGTGCCAGCAGCTCCCAACAAACCCTGACCCAGTACTTC
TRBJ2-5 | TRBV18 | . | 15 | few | CASSPNHGKEETQYF | TGTGCCAGCTCACCTAACCACGGGAAGGAAGAGACCCAGTACTTC
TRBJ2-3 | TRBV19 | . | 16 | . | CASSSRGRGSTDTQYF | TGTGCCAGTAGTTCTCGGGGCAGGGGCAGCACAGATACGCAGTATTTT
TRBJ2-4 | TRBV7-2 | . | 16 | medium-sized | CASSAQGLLAKNIQYF | TGTGCCAGCAGCGCACAGGGACTTCTAGCCAAAAACATTCAGTACTTC
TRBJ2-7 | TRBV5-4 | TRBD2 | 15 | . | CASSPSLAETYEQYF | TGTGCCAGCAGCCCTTCACTAGCGGAGACCTACGAGCAGTACTTC
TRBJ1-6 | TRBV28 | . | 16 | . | CASSRGGGLDNSPLHF | TGTGCCAGCAGTCGCGGTGGGGGGCTGGATAATTCACCCCTCCACTTT
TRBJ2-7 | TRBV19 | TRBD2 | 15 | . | CASSSSQRGYYEQYF | TGTGCCAGTAGTTCGTCTCAGCGGGGATACTACGAGCAGTACTTC
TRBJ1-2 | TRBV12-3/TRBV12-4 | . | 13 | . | CASSFKRNYGYTF | TGTGCCAGCAGTTTCAAACGGAACTATGGCTACACCTTC
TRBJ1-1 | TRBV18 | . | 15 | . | CASSRAPPQNTEAFF | TGTGCCAGCTCACGCGCACCCCCACAGAACACTGAAGCTTTCTTT
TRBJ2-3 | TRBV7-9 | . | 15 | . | CASSQRTPFTDTQYF | TGTGCCAGCAGCCAAAGGACTCCCTTCACAGATACGCAGTATTTT
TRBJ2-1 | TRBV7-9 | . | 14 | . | CASSPTGMRNEQFF | TGTGCCAGCAGCCCAACAGGGATGCGCAATGAGCAGTTCTTC